This T cell receptor (beta chain) was captured in a study of response to subunit inactivated influenza vaccine. Study observations and caveats: Authors suggested each seasonal flu vaccination may recruit only limited numbers of new T cells.

CDR3 length: 19 amino acids. TCRdb redid the calling of the RT-PCR reads with MiXCR, one entry per CDR3 protein. Among about 520,000 distinct CDR3 sequences, approximately 7.2% were seen once, and the ten largest hold around 14%. This clonotype has at least ten counts. The antigen is unknown. V gene TRBV21-1 combines with J gene TRBJ2-3; the table calls TRBD2, which could not be checked here. TRBV21-1 is a pseudogene. The sequence derives from a man between 45 and 75 years old who received an inactivated influenza vaccine. This specimen consisted of PBMCs from blood, obtained about 23 months after vaccination. The CDR3 here is CASSKEDGPTETSTDTQYF. CDR3 bases: TGTGCCAGTTCGAAAGAGGATGGGCCGACTGAAACGAGCACAGATACGCAGTATTTT.